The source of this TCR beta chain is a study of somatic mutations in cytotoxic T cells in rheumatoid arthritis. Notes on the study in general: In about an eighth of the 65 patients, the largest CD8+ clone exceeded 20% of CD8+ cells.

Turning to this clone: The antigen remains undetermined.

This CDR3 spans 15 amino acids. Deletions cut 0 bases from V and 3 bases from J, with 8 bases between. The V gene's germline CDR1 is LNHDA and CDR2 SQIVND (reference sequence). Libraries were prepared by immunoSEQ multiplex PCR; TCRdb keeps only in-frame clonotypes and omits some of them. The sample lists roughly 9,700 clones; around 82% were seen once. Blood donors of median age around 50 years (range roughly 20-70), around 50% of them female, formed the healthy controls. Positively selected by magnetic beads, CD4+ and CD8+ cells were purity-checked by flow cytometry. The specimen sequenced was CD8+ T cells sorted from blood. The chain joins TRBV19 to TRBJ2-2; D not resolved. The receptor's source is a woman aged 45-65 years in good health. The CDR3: CASSIDLEDTGELFF. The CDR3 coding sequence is TGTGCCAGTAGTATAGATCTAGAGGACACCGGGGAGCTGTTTTTT.